Listed below are T cell receptor beta chains from one sample, sequenced in a study of response to subunit inactivated influenza vaccine. TCRdb itself ran the RT-PCR reads through MiXCR, one entry per CDR3 protein. The sample consists of hundreds of thousands of distinct CDR3 sequences, approximately 7.1% of them appearing once. The sequences come from PBMCs from blood, collected 23 to 25 months after vaccination. The receptor source for this set is a man aged 50 to 69 who received an inactivated influenza vaccine. The CDR3 runs from the conserved cysteine through the conserved F or W. A D gene is named only where the DNA matches it firmly. Only part of the rows carry a size: once, few, many, or a class if the clone is expanded.

TRBV11-2	.	few	TRBJ1-2	TGTGCCAGCAGCTCCCTGCGCCGGCGGGGAGCTAACTATGGCTACACCTTC	CASSSLRRRGANYGYTF
TRBV10-1	.	many	TRBJ2-7	TGCGCCAGCAGTGAACCCAGGTTCCCCTACGAGCAGTACTTC	CASSEPRFPYEQYF
TRBV6-2/TRBV6-3	.	few	TRBJ2-7	TGTGCCAGCAGTTACGGAAGTAAATCCGAGCAGTACTTC	CASSYGSKSEQYF
TRBV29-1	TRBD1	.	TRBJ2-1	TGCAGCGTTGAAGATTTAGGGGGCACGTACAATGAGCAGTTCTTC	CSVEDLGGTYNEQFF
TRBV3-1	.	.	TRBJ2-1	TGTGCCAGCAGCCAAGATGTCATCCAGCCTCAGTTCTTC	CASSQDVIQPQFF
TRBV4-2	TRBD2	.	TRBJ2-3	TGTGCCAGCAGCCAAAGCGGGACCTTCCAAGGTACGCAGTATTTT	CASSQSGTFQGTQYF
TRBV12-3/TRBV12-4	.	.	TRBJ1-3	TGTGCCAGCAGTTTGGCTCCAGGGTTTAACACCATATATTTT	CASSLAPGFNTIYF
TRBV5-1	TRBD1	few	TRBJ1-2	TGCGCCAGCAGCTCACACGGTCAGGGGGCATCCGATGGCTACACCTTC	CASSSHGQGASDGYTF
TRBV20-1	.	few	TRBJ2-2	TGCAGTGCTAGACCGGTGGGAACCGGGGAGCTGTTTTTT	CSARPVGTGELFF
TRBV15	.	few	TRBJ1-5	TGTGCCACCAGCAGAGAGACGAATAGCAATCAGCCCCAGCATTTT	CATSRETNSNQPQHF
TRBV21-1	.	many	TRBJ2-3	TGTGCCAGCAGCGAAAGGGCGGTGGGACTAGCGGGGGAGAACACAGATACGCAGTATTTT	CASSERAVGLAGENTDTQYF
TRBV18	TRBD1	few	TRBJ1-2	TGTGCCAGCTCAGCAGACAGGGACTATGGCTACACCTTC	CASSADRDYGYTF
TRBV7-2	.	.	TRBJ1-1	TGTGCCAGCAGCTTACAGGGTTTGGGAAGATCAAACACTGAAGCTTTCTTT	CASSLQGLGRSNTEAFF
TRBV30	.	few	TRBJ2-7	TGTGCCTGGAGTACCGACTACGAGCAGTACTTC	CAWSTDYEQYF
TRBV5-5	.	few	TRBJ2-2	TGTGCCAGCAGCTTGGTAAAGACAGGGAACACCGGGGAGCTGTTTTTT	CASSLVKTGNTGELFF
TRBV10-3	.	.	TRBJ1-1	TGTGCCATCAGTGAAGGGAGGGACGCGACTGAAGCTTTCTTT	CAISEGRDATEAFF
TRBV29-1	.	.	TRBJ2-3	TGCAGCGCACAACAGGGAGCCACAGATACGCAGTATTTT	CSAQQGATDTQYF
TRBV29-1	.	few	TRBJ1-2	TGCAGCGTCACCGGAGAAGTCCTCTATGGCTACACCTTC	CSVTGEVLYGYTF
TRBV20-1	TRBD2	.	TRBJ2-1	TGCAGTGCTAGAGATAGGGGACTACACCCCTACAATGAGCAGTTCTTC	CSARDRGLHPYNEQFF
TRBV7-2	.	.	TRBJ2-7	TGTGCCAGCAGCTTCCGGACAGACTACGAGCAGTACTTC	CASSFRTDYEQYF
TRBV10-3	.	many	TRBJ2-2	TGTGCCATCGGGGGTGCCAGGAAAGACACCGGGGAGCTGTTTTTT	CAIGGARKDTGELFF
TRBV5-5	TRBD1	.	TRBJ2-7	TGTGCCAGCAGCTTGTCCGGACAGGGTACGTTCTACGAGCAGTACTTC	CASSLSGQGTFYEQYF
TRBV7-2	TRBD2	many	TRBJ2-7	TGTGCCAGCAGGAGCGGGAATCACGAGCAGTACTTC	CASRSGNHEQYF
TRBV15	TRBD1	few	TRBJ2-7	TGTGCCACCAGCAGAACGGGACAGTCCTACGAGCAGTACTTC	CATSRTGQSYEQYF
TRBV6-1	.	.	TRBJ1-6	TGTGCCAGCAGTGCCGGGCTGACTACGGATTCACCCCTCCACTTT	CASSAGLTTDSPLHF
TRBV10-3	.	few	TRBJ2-7	TGTGCCATCAGCTACACAGGGAACGAGCAGTACTTC	CAISYTGNEQYF
TRBV12-3/TRBV12-4	TRBD2	many	TRBJ2-1	TGTGCCAGCAAAGGGACTAGCGGGGACAATGAGCAGTTCTTC	CASKGTSGDNEQFF
TRBV11-1	TRBD2	.	TRBJ2-1	TGTGCCAGCAGCTTAGTCCGGCTTTTAGGACTAGCGGACAATGAGCAGTTCTTC	CASSLVRLLGLADNEQFF
TRBV20-1	TRBD1	.	TRBJ2-7	TGCAGTGCTAGAGATATGACAGGGTTATACTTCGAGCAGTACTTC	CSARDMTGLYFEQYF
TRBV5-1	TRBD1	.	TRBJ2-7	TGCGCCAGCAGCTTGGTCTCACTTTTCGGGACAGGGGGCACCTACGAGCAGTACTTC	CASSLVSLFGTGGTYEQYF
TRBV7-2	.	many	TRBJ2-3	TGTGCCAGCAGCTTAGCGTGGAGGGGCACAGATACGCAGTATTTT	CASSLAWRGTDTQYF
TRBV5-1	TRBD1	few	TRBJ2-1	TGCGCCAGCTCGGGACAGACTTACAATGAGCAGTTCTTC	CASSGQTYNEQFF
TRBV4-1	.	few	TRBJ1-5	TGCGCCAGCAGCCAAGGGGGGACACGAAATCAGCCCCAGCATTTT	CASSQGGTRNQPQHF
TRBV7-6	TRBD2	.	TRBJ2-7	TGTGCCAGCAGCTTAGAGGCTAGCGGAACCTACGAGCAGTACTTC	CASSLEASGTYEQYF
TRBV5-1	TRBD2	many	TRBJ2-3	TGCGCCAGCAGCTTGACGGGGGGGAGCACAGATACGCAGTATTTT	CASSLTGGSTDTQYF
TRBV15	.	few	TRBJ1-5	TGTGCCACCAGCCAGACGAGCAATCAGCCCCAGCATTTT	CATSQTSNQPQHF
TRBV25-1	TRBD2	few	TRBJ2-7	TGTGCCAGCAGTGAATCGGCGGGAGCGCGCTACGAGCAGTACTTC	CASSESAGARYEQYF
TRBV4-3	.	many	TRBJ1-3	TGCGCCAGCAGCCAAGTGTACAGAAGCTCTGGAAACACCATATATTTT	CASSQVYRSSGNTIYF
TRBV28	.	few	TRBJ2-7	TGTGCCAGCAGGGTCGCGCGACCCAAGTACGAGCAGTACTTC	CASRVARPKYEQYF
TRBV20-1	.	.	TRBJ2-3	TGCAGTGCTAGAGCTGCTCTGGGAGATACGCAGTATTTT	CSARAALGDTQYF
TRBV18	.	many	TRBJ2-3	TGTGCCAGCTCACCAGGGTCTGATACGCAGTATTTT	CASSPGSDTQYF
TRBV3-1	TRBD1	.	TRBJ2-7	TGTGCCAGCAGCCGGGGACAGGGAGAAGAGCAGTACTTC	CASSRGQGEEQYF
TRBV10-3	TRBD2	many	TRBJ2-7	TGTGCCACCGGGACTAGCGGGACCTACGAGCAGTACTTC	CATGTSGTYEQYF
TRBV5-5	TRBD2	.	TRBJ2-3	TGTGCCAGCAACCCACGTGGGGGGGGTGGAGATACGCAGTATTTT	CASNPRGGGGDTQYF
TRBV20-1	TRBD2	.	TRBJ2-3	TGCAGTGCTAGCCGGCTAGCGGGCCCTCAAAGGGATAGCACAGATACGCAGTATTTT	CSASRLAGPQRDSTDTQYF
TRBV10-3	.	.	TRBJ1-5	TGTGCCATCAGTGATTTGACAGGCGGCTTCAATCAGCCCCAGCATTTT	CAISDLTGGFNQPQHF
TRBV5-6	.	.	TRBJ2-3	TGTGCCAGCAGAACCGTCTCGGGACTCCTAACAGATACGCAGTATTTT	CASRTVSGLLTDTQYF
TRBV7-9	.	.	TRBJ2-1	TGTGCCAGCCAAGAAGGGGCTGGCAATGAGCAGTTCTTC	CASQEGAGNEQFF